The entry below gives a single T cell receptor beta chain sequence along with its context. What it binds is not known. These data come from a study of cytomegalovirus exposure and HLA in healthy donors. Overall study findings and caveats: Per published accounts, TCR beta sequences correctly predicted the HLA-A and HLA-B alleles of most subjects.

The PCR employed 60 Vbeta primers together with 13 Jbeta primers. Profiling relied on immunoSEQ multiplex PCR, and the TCRdb table lists in-frame clones only, not all of them. The sample has around 180,000 clones; 75% to 90% are singletons. The CDR3 length is 13 residues. V was clipped by 7 bases and J by 8 bases, with 12 bases between them. Per the germline V gene, CDR1 is MNHNS and CDR2 is SASEGT. The donors gave bone marrow, and they were healthy. The gene calls are TRBV6-1 and TRBJ1-6; D gene ambiguous. Sequenced: PBMCs. This sequence was found in a boy aged 2-15 years in good health and CMV-seronegative. The CDR3 DNA follows: TGTGCCAGCACCGAGGCAGCGTATTCACCCCTCCACTTT. Its translation is CASTEAAYSPLHF.